The TCR beta chain described here comes from a study of cytomegalovirus exposure and HLA in healthy donors (TCRdb year 2017). General notes on the study: According to an earlier analysis of several hundred of the donors, about 179 million T cells yielded over 90 million unique TCR beta sequences and approximately 300 Gb of sequence data. Five DR-DQ haplotypes were treated as single units for association and clustering because of strong linkage in the cohort. HLA typing covered class I and class II loci at four-digit resolution. The study was designed to test whether signatures of past pathogen exposure could be identified by cataloging public T cell receptors. Rather than using new phenotypic data, the later analysis identified candidate immune exposures from TCR beta sequences and from how often those sequences occurred across donors. The study used immunosequencing to profile the T cell repertoires of 600 to 850 subjects and linked those repertoires to cytomegalovirus serostatus. High-throughput TCR immunosequencing, statistical association of individual TCRs with disease status, and machine learning were combined to predict cytomegalovirus infection status. Among the roughly 410 genotyped donors, approximately 81% belonged to the genetic ancestry cluster associated with self-reported Caucasian donors. In a later analysis, previously published TCR beta repertoires from some 640 donors were re-analyzed and high-resolution HLA genotyping was added so that TCR occurrence patterns could be studied. Besides the first cohort of roughly 640 subjects, a separate validation cohort made up of 90 to 150 different subjects was used. Typing coverage varied by locus: roughly 620-630 donors for A, B, C, DRB1 and DQB1; some 520 for DQA1; over 600 for DPA1; roughly 450 for DPB1. Roughly 300 gigabases of sequencing data and roughly 81 million unique TCR sequences made up an early release that covered 500 to 700 HLA-typed donors. Genome-wide SNP genotypes for about 65% of the roughly 670 donors were used in a later genetic analysis, which treated that subset as a discovery cohort. An earlier analysis of 587 of the donors applied high-throughput TCR beta sequencing to assess whether each TCR beta V gene segment acted as functional or pseudogenic. On average, 235,054 unique TCR beta nucleotide sequences were sequenced per donor among several hundred genotyped donors of the cohort, with roughly 18% of those sequences being non-productive. Donor age, sex, ethnicity and CMV serostatus were compiled together with the repertoire data. Every discovery cohort repertoire had been produced on one sequencing platform. The investigation overall reported the following: In a later analysis, several top co-occurrence clusters were reported to appear linked to parvovirus B19, influenza, CMV and Epstein-Barr virus. Immune exposure information for the cohort was limited to CMV serostatus. In this cohort, only TCR beta chains were sequenced, and detectable features were limited by the absence of alpha or paired-chain data. Assigning TCR associations to individual alleles was difficult when HLA alleles, especially DR and DQ, strongly co-occurred. A later genetic analysis reported fewer N-insertions in productive TCRs among donors in an Asian-associated ancestry cluster than the approximately 670-donor mean. Broadly in line with IMGT annotations, most TCR beta V segments showed up in productive rearrangements about 90% or about 30% of the time in an earlier analysis of several hundred of the donors. Compared with equally common non-associated chains, HLA-associated TCR beta chains in a later analysis were more clonally expanded and had lower generation probabilities. Most TCR sequences were observed very rarely across donors, whereas some public TCRs were present in many individuals. In a later analysis, TCR association rates were found to vary across HLA loci, with the most associated TCRs seen for DRB1 alleles and the fewest for HLA-C alleles. A later genetic analysis associated a missense DCLRE1C variant with V-gene and J-gene trimming of TCR beta chains, and an independent cohort replicated the association. A cluster of highly shared sequence variants was judged likely to be a technical artifact of the sequencing pipeline. A further reported finding was that TCR beta sequences accurately predicted the HLA-A and HLA-B alleles for most subjects in the first cohort. A total of some 180 TCR beta chains were listed by the study as associated with cytomegalovirus. Presence/absence analyses assumed roughly uniform sequencing depth across donors, an assumption that may not hold. It was suggested by the authors that the approach could potentially be generalized to other disease states and immunological phenotypes. According to a later analysis, most CMV-associated TCR beta chains appeared to be HLA-restricted, and the HLA associations seemed to be driven largely by CMV exposure. Because counts were too low, fewer than 20 rarely observed V segments, including chromosome 9 orphons, were excluded from the earlier analysis of around 640 of the donors. The classifier was reported to diagnose cytomegalovirus status with high specificity and sensitivity in both the original and validation cohorts. In vitro tests confirmed that a few of the cytomegalovirus-associated TCR beta chains recognize cytomegalovirus antigens. At a false discovery rate of 0.05, a later analysis linked 16,000 or so TCR beta sequences to specific HLA alleles. HLA typing was unavailable for some donors at each locus, so association tests used only the typed subset. Linkage disequilibrium might explain the correlated functional status among segregating V segments, but an unknown experimental factor could not be ruled out.

Library preparation used the immunoSEQ multiplex PCR assay. The multiplex PCR relied on a mix of 60 forward primers for TCR Vbeta segments and 13 reverse primers for TCR Jbeta segments. Amplification of the CDR3 region of rearranged TCR beta genes was performed with a multiplex PCR assay on genomic DNA. On the Illumina HiSeq System, the amplified TCR beta libraries were sequenced as 87-base-pair reads. As for how the authors treated the data: A later analysis tallied 75 million to 95 million unique TCR beta chains across the 640 or so repertoires, and approximately 12 million of those chains were shared by two or more donors. A nearest-neighbor algorithm error-corrected the raw reads and collapsed the reads into unique sequences, merging closely related sequences to remove PCR and sequencing errors. To assign V, D and J gene segments, CDR3 sequences were aligned to IMGT reference sequences. For a sequence to be retained, a match of at least six nucleotides was required to both a V gene segment and a J gene segment. Rearrangements were called productive when the CDR3 lacked stop codons and stayed in frame with V and J; all others were non-productive. Following IMGT convention, CDR3 was defined as the stretch from the second conserved V-encoded cysteine up to the conserved J-encoded phenylalanine. The earlier analysis of 587 of the donors excluded sequences that lacked an unambiguous match to a single V gene segment. In an earlier analysis of about 590 of the donors, a V segment was called functional when productive rearrangements were above 56.7%, and segregating when the standard deviation between donors exceeded 5%. A statistical classification framework was built to diagnose cytomegalovirus status from the catalog of TCR beta chain sequences. In a later analysis, TCR nucleotide sequences were compared against IMGT/GENE-DB human TR gene sequences so that V and J genes could be assigned. The TCRdist pipeline was used in a later analysis to assign CDR3 sequences and most-parsimonious VDJ recombination scenarios. A later analysis defined each TCR beta chain by its CDR3 amino acid sequence plus V-gene family, and excluded reads lacking a unique V-gene family. To address suspected cross-contamination and a sequencing artifact, a later analysis removed roughly 580 highly shared, low-generation-probability nucleotide sequences. In a later analysis, a clonal expansion index was calculated for each public chain from normalized within-repertoire ranks of inferred template counts. A later analysis computed generation probabilities with a VDJ recombination model fitted to out-of-frame rearrangements, and checked the results against IGoR. Hypergeometric tests were used in a later analysis to score TCR-TCR, TCR-HLA and TCR-CMV co-occurrence, with a repertoire-size bias correction applied to the TCR pairs. In a later analysis, false discovery rates were estimated by permuting HLA or CMV assignments 20 times. In a later analysis, co-occurring TCRs were grouped with DBSCAN, and TCRdist sequence similarity was added when clustering was performed within HLA-allele-positive subsets. For co-occurrence clustering, repertoires with fewer than 30,000 or more than 120,000 public chains were excluded, along with roughly 5 repertoires with anomalous nucleotide sharing. The clones in this table, taken by TCRdb from immuneACCESS, are in-frame only. Not every clone is retained; where verified, under half of the shortfall comes from an unresolved V gene, and the cause of the rest is unknown. The D gene and trimming were derived from the DNA, and the V and J assignments and clone size from that table. Across this sample there are 250,000 to 350,000 clones, with about 80% seen only once. 0.3% of the sample rests with the top ten.

The cohort consisted of hundreds of healthy bone marrow donors. Cohort members were all nominally healthy when sampled, although unrecorded immune exposures were likely present. The donor tested CMV seronegative and was one of the 352 seronegative cohort members. Every donor gave a peripheral blood sample, and the peripheral blood mononuclear cells from that sample were used for TCR beta sequencing. The Qiagen DNeasy Blood Extraction Kit was used to extract genomic DNA from the blood cell samples. As for this clone: It lacks a known antigen. One base away there is no much larger clone; base qualities are not given.

Sequenced material: PBMCs. The TCR was taken from a girl aged 2 to 10 in good health and CMV-seronegative.

The CDR3 in this case is CASKPGTANEKLFF. The DNA is as follows: TGTGCCAGTAAACCCGGGACAGCCAATGAAAAACTGTTTTTT. The rearranged chain carries TRBV28 and TRBJ1-4; 7 central nucleotides agree with TRBD1. Reading from cysteine to phenylalanine, the CDR3 counts 14 amino acids. The read is trimmed to its CDR3 DNA, 42 bases read in frame from base 1. Ends trimmed: V by 9 bases, J by 5 bases; bases unmatched to a gene: 9. CDR1 and CDR2, looked up from the germline V gene, are MDHEN and SYDVKM.